This T cell receptor (beta chain) came from a study of radiation and T cells in renal cell carcinoma. TCRdb's copy holds only in-frame clones and misses some; the assay was immunoSEQ multiplex PCR. The table shows under 150,000 clones, with approximately 78% occurring only once. The time point is: blood 2 weeks post-SBRT. Treatment of the sample: 15 Gy SBRT to primary tumor, nephrectomy 4 weeks later. The sample was blood, taken from a patient whose treatment included radiotherapy and nephrectomy. The clonotype originates from a woman in her sixties with renal cell carcinoma.

The CDR3 coding sequence is TGTGCCAGCAGCCGGACTAGCGGGAGGGCTGGGGCCAACGTCCTGACTTTC. It is translated as CASSRTSGRAGANVLTF. J is TRBJ2-6 and V is TRBV7-9, with TRBD2 matching over 15 bases. The CDR3 length is 17 residues. Trimming at V came to 5 bases and at J to 2 bases, leaving 1 base not matched to a gene. CDR1 is SEHNR, CDR2 FQNEAQ, per germline (reference sequence). Full variable domain (remainder filled in from reference TRBV7-9 and TRBJ2-6): DTGVSQNPRHKITKRGQNVTFRCDPISEHNRLYWYRQTLGQGPEFLTYFQNEAQLEKSRLLSDRFSAERPKGSFSTLEIQRTEQGDSAMYLCASSRTSGRAGANVLTFGAGSRLTVL.